Each of the 3 T cell receptor beta chains below was sequenced from the same sample in a study of CD8 T cells in Susac syndrome. RNA in amounts of roughly 0.5 to 1 ug was reverse transcribed with random hexamers. Via MiXCR, TCRdb re-called the immunoSEQ multiplex PCR reads, giving one row per CDR3 protein. The table includes approximately 200,000 distinct CDR3 sequences, roughly 94% detected once. Sequenced material: CD4+ T cells from PBMCs. The receptors were gathered from a human donor with multiple sclerosis.

The CDR3 nucleotides are TGCAGTGCTAGGGGGGACAGGGGGCATTTGACTGAAGCTTTCTTT. Protein: CSARGDRGHLTEAFF. This rearrangement joins TRBV20-1 to TRBJ1-1; TRBD1 agrees at 12 bases. The length of the CDR3 is 15 residues. Germline assignment: CDR1 DFQATT and CDR2 SNEGSKA (reference sequence). The trim removed 3 bases at V and 5 bases at J, leaving 7 bases unmatched.

The gene calls are TRBV20-1 and TRBJ2-3; TRBD1 agrees at 7 bases. This CDR3 has 13 residues. J lost 2 bases, V lost 3 bases, and 2 bases had no gene match. Germline V CDR1 and CDR2: DFQATT, SNEGSKA (reference sequence). The CDR3 coding sequence is TGCAGTGCTAGTAAGGGGGCCACAGATACGCAGTATTTT. This translates into CSASKGATDTQYF.

This clonotype was picked up one time. The gene calls are TRBV20-1 and TRBJ2-1, with 9 bases matching TRBD1. J lost 0 bases, V lost 3 bases, and 6 bases had no gene match. CDR1 is DFQATT, CDR2 SNEGSKA, per germline (reference sequence). The CDR3 has 16 residues. In nucleotides, the CDR3 is TGCAGTGCTAGGGAACAGGGGGCGGACTCCTACAATGAGCAGTTCTTC. Translation: CSAREQGADSYNEQFF.